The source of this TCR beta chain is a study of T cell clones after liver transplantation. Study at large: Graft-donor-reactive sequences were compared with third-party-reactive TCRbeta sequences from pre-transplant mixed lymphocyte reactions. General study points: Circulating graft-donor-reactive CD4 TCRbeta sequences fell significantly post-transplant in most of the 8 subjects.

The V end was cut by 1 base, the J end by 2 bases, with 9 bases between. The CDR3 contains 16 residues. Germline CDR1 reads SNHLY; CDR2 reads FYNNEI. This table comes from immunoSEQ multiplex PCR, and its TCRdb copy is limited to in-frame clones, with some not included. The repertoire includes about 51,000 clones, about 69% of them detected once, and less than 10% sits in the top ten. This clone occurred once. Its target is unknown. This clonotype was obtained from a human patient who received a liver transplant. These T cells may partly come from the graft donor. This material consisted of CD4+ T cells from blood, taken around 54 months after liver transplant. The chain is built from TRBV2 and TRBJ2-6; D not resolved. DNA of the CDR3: TGTGCCAGCAGTGAAGGATTAAAGGCTGGGGCCAACGTCCTGACTTTC. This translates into CASSEGLKAGANVLTF.